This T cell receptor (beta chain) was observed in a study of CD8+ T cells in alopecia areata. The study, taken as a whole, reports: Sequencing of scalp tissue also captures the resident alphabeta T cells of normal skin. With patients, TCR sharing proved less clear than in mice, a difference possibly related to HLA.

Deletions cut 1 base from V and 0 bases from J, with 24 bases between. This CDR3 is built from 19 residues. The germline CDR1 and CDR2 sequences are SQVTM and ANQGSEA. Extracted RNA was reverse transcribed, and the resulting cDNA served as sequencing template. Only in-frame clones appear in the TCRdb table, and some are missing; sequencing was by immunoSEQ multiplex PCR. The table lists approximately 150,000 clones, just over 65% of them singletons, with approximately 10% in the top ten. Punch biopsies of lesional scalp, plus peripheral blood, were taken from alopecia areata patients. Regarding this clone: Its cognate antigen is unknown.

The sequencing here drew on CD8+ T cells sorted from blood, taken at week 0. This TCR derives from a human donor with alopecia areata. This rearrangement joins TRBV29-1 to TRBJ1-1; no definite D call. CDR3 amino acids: CSVEGHCVLIGGMNTEAFF. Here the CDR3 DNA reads TGCAGCGTTGAAGGTCATTGCGTACTCATCGGAGGCATGAACACTGAAGCTTTCTTT. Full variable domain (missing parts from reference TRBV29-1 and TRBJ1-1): SAVISQKPSRDICQRGTSLTIQCQVDSQVTMMFWYRQQPGQSLTLIATANQGSEATYESGFVIDKFPISRPNLTFSTLTVSNMSPEDSSIYLCSVEGHCVLIGGMNTEAFFGQGTRLTVV.